The 3 T cell receptor beta chains given below trace back to one sample, sequenced in a study of blood T cell repertoires in COVID-19 (dated by TCRdb to about 2020). The receptor library was made with the immunoSEQ multiplex PCR assay. What TCRdb holds here is the immuneACCESS table cut down to in-frame rearrangements. Part of the clones is not present; checked against another copy, under half of the missing clones reflect an unresolved V gene, and the others are unexplained. Counted in this sample were over 40,000 clones; around 93% of them appeared once. Around 12% of the sample rests with the top ten. The sequenced material came from peripheral blood. All receptors derive from a human donor in a cohort sampled during active COVID-19.

The chain has TRBV27 and TRBJ2-3; the D gene is possibly TRBD2 (5 bases). The CDR3 extends over 18 amino acids. V lost 3 bases to trimming and J lost 2 bases, with 21 bases between them. The germline CDR1 and CDR2 sequences are MNHEY and SMNVEV (reference sequence). The CDR3 nucleotides are TGTGCCAGCAGTTTTTTCCCCCCGGGGTCCCTAATCACAGATACGCAGTATTTT. Its translation: CASSFFPPGSLITDTQYF.

As DNA, the CDR3 is TGCGCCAGCAGCCCCGTTTCAGGGTCTGGGACAGATACGCAGTATTTT. Translation: CASSPVSGSGTDTQYF. The chain joins TRBV4-3 to TRBJ2-3, with D perhaps matching TRBD1 (5 bases). The ends were cut back, 4 bases at V and 3 bases at J, with 17 bases in the middle. CDR1 is LGHNA, CDR2 YSLEER, per germline. The CDR3 consists of 16 residues.

This clone has only a few counts. The J gene is TRBJ2-2, the V gene TRBV7-9; 12 positions agree with TRBD2. This CDR3 has 16 residues. The ends lost 5 bases at V and 7 bases at J; junction bases unmatched: 8. The V gene's germline CDR1 is SEHNR and CDR2 FQNEAQ (reference sequence). The CDR3 DNA reads as TGTGCCAGCAGCCCTCTAGCGGGAGGGCTTAGCGGGGAGCTGTTTTTT. It codes for CASSPLAGGLSGELFF. Combining the CDR3 with reference TRBV7-9 and TRBJ2-2 gives the whole variable domain DTGVSQNPRHKITKRGQNVTFRCDPISEHNRLYWYRQTLGQGPEFLTYFQNEAQLEKSRLLSDRFSAERPKGSFSTLEIQRTEQGDSAMYLCASSPLAGGLSGELFFGEGSRLTVL.